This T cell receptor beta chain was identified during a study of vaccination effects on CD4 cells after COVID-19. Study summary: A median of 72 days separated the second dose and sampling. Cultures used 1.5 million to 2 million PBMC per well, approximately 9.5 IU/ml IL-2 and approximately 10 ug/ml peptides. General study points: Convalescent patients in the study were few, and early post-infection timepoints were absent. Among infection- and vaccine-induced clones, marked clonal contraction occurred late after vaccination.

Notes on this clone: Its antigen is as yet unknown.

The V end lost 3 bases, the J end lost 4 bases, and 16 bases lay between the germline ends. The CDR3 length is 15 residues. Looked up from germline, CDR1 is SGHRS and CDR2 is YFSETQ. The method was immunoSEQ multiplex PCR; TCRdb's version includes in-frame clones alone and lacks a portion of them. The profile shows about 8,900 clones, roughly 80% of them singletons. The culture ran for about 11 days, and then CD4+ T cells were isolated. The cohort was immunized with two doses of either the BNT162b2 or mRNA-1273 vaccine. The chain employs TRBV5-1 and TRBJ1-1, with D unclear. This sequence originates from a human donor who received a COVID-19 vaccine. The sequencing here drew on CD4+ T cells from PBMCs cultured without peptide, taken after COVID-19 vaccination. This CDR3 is CASSSQGGLGTEAFF. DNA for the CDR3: TGCGCCAGCAGCTCCCAAGGAGGGTTGGGCACTGAAGCTTTCTTT.